The 21 T cell receptor beta chains below all came from one sample that was sequenced in a study of molecular identifiers for immune sequencing clone quantification. TCRdb reprocessed the PCR reads with MiXCR, giving one entry per CDR3 protein. The sample yields more than 70,000 distinct CDR3 sequences, roughly a fifth seen once. The sequenced sample consisted of naive CD8+ T cells from blood, with Jurkat cell RNA spiked in. As for subset: FACS-sorted CD8+CD4-CCR7+CD45RA+ naive T cells. These receptors all come from a human donor in good health. Some libraries in this study had Jurkat cell RNA spiked in.

Of note for this clonotype: The CDR3 carries no conserved terminal phenylalanine or tryptophan, so it likely arises from a read error. This sequence joins TRBV13 and TRBJ2-3, with D unclear. V dropped 2 bases and J dropped 3 bases, with 15 bases sitting between them. The CDR3 covers 16 residues. In germline, CDR1 is PRHDT, CDR2 FYEKMQ (reference sequence). CDR3 amino acids: CASSLNSRPPTDTQYL. In nucleotides, the CDR3 is TGTGCCAGCAGCTTAAATTCGCGGCCGCCTACAGATACGCAGTATCTT.

This sequence joins TRBV18 and TRBJ2-7; the D gene is possibly TRBD1 (5 bases). In germline, CDR1 is KGHSH, CDR2 LQKENI. This CDR3 has 13 amino acids. The V end was cut by 3 bases, the J end by 6 bases, with 12 bases between. CDR3 coding DNA: TGTGCCAGCTCACCGGACAATAACGGCGAGCAGTACTTC. Protein product: CASSPDNNGEQYF.

Only one count was recorded for this clonotype. A much bigger clone sits one base away, suggesting this may be a read error. The V and J genes are TRBV11-2 and TRBJ2-1; no definite D call. Germline-derived CDR1 and CDR2 are SGHAT and FQNNGV. The CDR3 has 14 amino acids. CDR3: CASSASSSYNVQFF. DNA of the CDR3: TGTGCCAGCAGCGCAAGTAGCTCCTACAATGTGCAGTTCTTC.

J is TRBJ2-7 and V is TRBV28; 11 bases fit TRBD2. The V and J ends lost 7 bases and 0 bases, in that order; junction bases with no gene match: 8. The CDR3 contains 16 residues. Germline V gene data show CDR1 as MDHEN and CDR2 as SYDVKM. DNA of the CDR3: TGTGCCAGCAACGAGGGACTAGCGGAGGTCTCCTACGAGCAGTACTTC. Its protein product is CASNEGLAEVSYEQYF.

This clonotype has at least ten counts. The chain is built from TRBV4-1 and TRBJ2-7, with 7 nucleotides matching TRBD1. Germline-derived CDR1 and CDR2 are MGHRA and YSYEKL. The CDR3 consists of 14 residues. V dropped 3 bases and J dropped 3; count of bases not matched to a gene: 5. Here the CDR3 reads CASSHRDRDYEQYF. The CDR3 coding sequence is TGCGCCAGCAGCCATCGGGACAGAGACTACGAGCAGTACTTC.

This clonotype was detected many times. The chain has TRBV7-9 and TRBJ1-4; maybe TRBD1 (6 bases). CDR1 SEHNR and CDR2 FQNEAQ come from the germline V gene (reference sequence). V lost 4 bases and J lost 8, with 17 bases in between. The CDR3 spans 15 residues. In DNA, the CDR3 is TGTGCCAGCAGCTCCCGGACAGTCCGGGAAGAAAAACTGTTTTTT. Residues: CASSSRTVREEKLFF.

This clonotype has a count of ten or more. V gene TRBV15 combines with J gene TRBJ2-7; TRBD1 is a possible D gene (5 bases). V was shortened by 0 bases and J by 1 base, with 10 bases between the two germline ends. In germline, CDR1 is LNHNV, CDR2 YYDKDF (reference sequence). The CDR3 contains 15 residues. This chain's CDR3 is CATSRETQGSYEQYF. CDR3 sequence (DNA): TGTGCCACCAGCAGAGAGACCCAGGGATCCTACGAGCAGTACTTC.

At least ten counts were recorded for this clonotype. The chain joins TRBV5-4 to TRBJ2-7, with D possibly TRBD1 on 6 matching bases. V lost 5 bases, J lost 3 bases, and 12 bases lay in between. Germline V gene lookup returns CDR1 SGHNT and CDR2 YYREEE (reference sequence). The CDR3 has 13 amino acids. The chain's CDR3 is CASRAGQNYEQYF. The DNA for the CDR3 is TGTGCCAGCAGGGCCGGACAGAACTACGAGCAGTACTTC.

Remarks on this clonotype: A read error is possible here, since a much larger clone lies one base away. The chain employs TRBV29-1 and TRBJ1-1, with D perhaps matching TRBD1 (5 bases). Germline CDR1 is SQVTM and CDR2 is ANQGSEA. Trimming left V 0 bases short and J 4 bases short, with 21 bases between. This CDR3 region has 17 residues. The CDR3 DNA follows: TGCAGCGTTGAAGATCCCTCGGACTGGGGGGTCGGCACTGAAGCTTTCTTT. It translates to CSVEDPSDWGVGTEAFF.

This clonotype was recorded many times. This rearrangement joins TRBV7-6 to TRBJ2-7; TRBD1 or TRBD2 may be the D gene (7 bases each). Germline V gene lookup returns CDR1 SGHVS and CDR2 FNYEAQ. Trimming took off 2 bases at V and 7 bases at J, with 18 bases between the two ends. The CDR3 spans 15 residues. The CDR3: CASSLSAAGGDEQYF. DNA of the CDR3: TGTGCCAGCAGCTTAAGTGCGGCAGGGGGGGATGAGCAGTACTTC.

V usage is TRBV19 and J usage is TRBJ2-7, with 9 positions matching TRBD1. The CDR3 contains 16 residues. The junction had 13 bases not matched to a gene; V was cut back by 3 bases and J by 7 bases. The germline CDR1 and CDR2 sequences are LNHDA and SQIVND (reference sequence). DNA of the CDR3: TGTGCCAGTAGTATCTCGTCCTTGACAGGGGGGTCGGAGCAGTACTTC. Its translation is CASSISSLTGGSEQYF.

The chain has TRBV6-2 or TRBV6-3 and TRBJ2-7; D remains unclear. V was clipped by 0 bases and J by 3 bases, with 9 bases between them. This CDR3 is built from 14 residues. Looked up from germline, CDR1 is MNHEY and CDR2 is SVGEGT. The CDR3 DNA reads TGTGCCAGCAGTTACTCGATTCGAGGCTACGAGCAGTACTTC. This encodes CASSYSIRGYEQYF.

The J gene is TRBJ2-7, the V gene TRBV4-1; D unclear. CDR3 length equals 15 residues. V shed 2 bases and J shed 7 bases, with 18 bases lying between them. Germline V gene sequence: CDR1 MGHRA, CDR2 YSYEKL. For the CDR3, the DNA is TGCGCCAGCAGCCAATGGACCACCCTTCTGGATGAGCAGTACTTC. Residues: CASSQWTTLLDEQYF.

The table lists this clonotype with many counts. The chain employs TRBV5-4 and TRBJ2-5, with D possibly matching TRBD2 (5 bases). In germline, CDR1 is SGHNT, CDR2 YYREEE (reference sequence). The V end lost 4 bases, the J end lost 3 bases, and 7 bases lay between the germline ends. This CDR3 contains 12 residues. Here the CDR3 reads CASSPGEETQYF. CDR3 coding DNA: TGTGCCAGCAGCCCCGGGGAAGAGACCCAGTACTTC.

This clonotype was picked up many times. V and J are TRBV11-2 and TRBJ2-6, with D unresolved. The CDR3 is made up of 13 amino acids. Germline CDR1 is SGHAT and CDR2 is FQNNGV. Trimming removed 8 bases at V and 2 bases at J, with 7 bases between. CDR3 sequence reads: CASLMAGANVLTF. The CDR3 coding sequence is TGTGCCAGCCTGATGGCTGGGGCCAACGTCCTGACTTTC.

The chain combines TRBV11-2 with TRBJ2-3, with TRBD2 as a possible D gene (7 bases). The germline CDR1 and CDR2 sequences are SGHAT and FQNNGV. The CDR3 extends over 13 amino acids. Trimming cost V 5 bases and J 3 bases, with 9 bases left between them. CDR3 coding DNA: TGTGCCAGCAGCAGGGGGGGGACAGATACGCAGTATTTT. The encoded protein is CASSRGGTDTQYF. Complete variable domain (other parts from reference TRBV11-2 and TRBJ2-3): EAGVAQSPRYKIIEKRQSVAFWCNPISGHATLYWYQQILGQGPKLLIQFQNNGVVDDSQLPKDRFSAERLKGVDSTLKIQPAKLEDSAVYLCASSRGGTDTQYFGPGTRLTVL.

On this clonotype itself: A much larger clone differs by one base, so this may be a read error. The gene calls are TRBV7-9 and TRBJ2-3, with 15 bases aligning to TRBD2. Looked up from germline, CDR1 is SEHNR and CDR2 is FQNEAQ (reference sequence). The CDR3 spans 17 residues. CDR3 DNA sequence: TGTGCCAGCATCGGACTAGCGGGGGGGTCTAGCACAAATACGCAGTATTTT. It codes for CASIGLAGGSSTNTQYF.

This clonotype occurred many times. The chain is built from TRBV4-2 and TRBJ2-3, with D perhaps TRBD1 or TRBD2 (5 bases each). This CDR3 region has 15 residues. Germline V gives CDR1 LGHNA, CDR2 YNFKEQ. With 1 base removed from V and 0 bases from J, the gap between germline ends came to 8 bases. The CDR3 bases are TGTGCCAGCAGCCAAGTCGGGGCAAGCACAGATACGCAGTATTTT. Translating it yields CASSQVGASTDTQYF.

This clonotype has ten or more counts. The chain combines TRBV5-5 with TRBJ2-3; the match to TRBD2 covers 13 bases. In germline, CDR1 is SGHKS, CDR2 YYEKEE (reference sequence). With 0 bases clipped from V and 2 bases from J, the junction kept 6 bases outside the gene matches. This CDR3 has 18 amino acids. CDR3 residues: CASSLVVGLAGITDTQYF. Here the CDR3 DNA reads TGTGCCAGCAGCTTGGTAGTGGGACTAGCGGGAATCACAGATACGCAGTATTTT.

This clonotype was seen many times. This rearrangement joins TRBV28 to TRBJ1-1; no definite D call. The V end lost 5 bases, the J end lost 1 base, and 8 bases lay between the germline ends. Germline CDR1 and CDR2: MDHEN and SYDVKM. This CDR3 region has 13 residues. CDR3 residues: CASSNDGNTEAFF. CDR3 sequence (DNA): TGTGCCAGCAGTAACGACGGGAACACTGAAGCTTTCTTT.

This clonotype came up many times. The rearrangement joins TRBV15 to TRBJ1-5; TRBD1 matches 7 bases. V lost 4 bases and J lost 7; bases outside the gene matches: 7. The CDR3 spans 14 residues. Per germline, CDR1 LNHNV and CDR2 YYDKDF (reference sequence). The CDR3 loop reads CATSTDYRGQPQHF. CDR3 in DNA: TGTGCCACCAGCACTGATTACAGGGGCCAGCCCCAGCATTTT. Drawing the rest from reference TRBV15 and TRBJ1-5, the complete variable domain is DAMVIQNPRYQVTQFGKPVTLSCSQTLNHNVMYWYQQKSSQAPKLLFHYYDKDFNNEADTPDNFQSRRPNTSFCFLDIRSPGLGDTAMYLCATSTDYRGQPQHFGDGTRLSIL.